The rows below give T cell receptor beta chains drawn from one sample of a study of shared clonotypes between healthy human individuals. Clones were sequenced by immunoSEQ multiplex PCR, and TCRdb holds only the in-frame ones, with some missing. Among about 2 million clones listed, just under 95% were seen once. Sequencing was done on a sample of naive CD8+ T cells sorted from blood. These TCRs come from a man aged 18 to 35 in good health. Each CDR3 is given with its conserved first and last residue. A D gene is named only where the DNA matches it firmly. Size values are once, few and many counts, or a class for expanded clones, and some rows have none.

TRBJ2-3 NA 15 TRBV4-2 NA TGTGCCAGCAGCCAAGAGCAGGGCAGCACAGATACGCAGTATTTT CASSQEQGSTDTQYF
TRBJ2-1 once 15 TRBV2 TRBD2 TGTGCCACAGGGGAGGGACTAGCGGGCCCAAATGAGCAGTTCTTC CATGEGLAGPNEQFF
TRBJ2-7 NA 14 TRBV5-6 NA TGTGCCAGCAGCTTGGAGCAGTATGCTTACGAGCAGTACTTC CASSLEQYAYEQYF
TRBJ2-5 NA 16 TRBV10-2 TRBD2 TGCGCCAGCAGGGCGACTAGCGGGGGTCGCCAAGAGACCCAGTACTTC CASRATSGGRQETQYF
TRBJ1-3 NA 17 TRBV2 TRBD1 TGTGCCAGCAGTGACTGGGACAGGCCAGTGAGCGGAAACACCATATATTTT CASSDWDRPVSGNTIYF
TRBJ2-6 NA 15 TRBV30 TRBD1 TGTGCCTGGGAGAACGGACAGGGGTGGGCCAACGTCCTGACTTTC CAWENGQGWANVLTF
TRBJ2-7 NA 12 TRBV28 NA TGTGCCAGCTCGGACAGCTCCTACGAGCAGTACTTC CASSDSSYEQYF
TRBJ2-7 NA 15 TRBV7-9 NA TGTGCCAGCAGCTTAGCGCAAGGACTTTTCTACGAGCAGTACTTC CASSLAQGLFYEQYF
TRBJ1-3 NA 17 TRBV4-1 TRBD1 TGCGCCAGCAGCCAAGCTGGGGGACAGGGAGCTGGAAACACCATATATTTT CASSQAGGQGAGNTIYF
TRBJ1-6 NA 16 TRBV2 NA TGTGCCAGCAGGGTGACCGGGAGCTCCTATAATTCACCCCTCCACTTT CASRVTGSSYNSPLHF
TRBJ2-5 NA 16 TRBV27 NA TGTGCCAGCAGCGGTGTGGGGACAAGGGGCCAAGAGACCCAGTACTTC CASSGVGTRGQETQYF
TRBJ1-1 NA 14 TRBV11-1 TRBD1 TGTGCCAGCAGTCGAACAGGGGGTAGCACTGAAGCTTTCTTT CASSRTGGSTEAFF
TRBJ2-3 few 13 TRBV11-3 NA TGTGCCAGCAGCCCAGGGACCGTCGATACGCAGTATTTT CASSPGTVDTQYF
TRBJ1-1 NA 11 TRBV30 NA TGTGCCTGGTCCCAGGGGCATGAAGCTTTCTTT CAWSQGHEAFF
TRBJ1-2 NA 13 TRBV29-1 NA TGCAGCGTTGATGTGGGTATGATGGGGGGCTACACCTTC CSVDVGMMGGYTF
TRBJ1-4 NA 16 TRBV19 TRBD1 TGTGCCAGTAGTATCGGGACAGGGACAGGCGACGAAAAACTGTTTTTT CASSIGTGTGDEKLFF
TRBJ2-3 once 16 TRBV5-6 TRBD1 TGTGCCAGCAGCCCGATGACAGGGATGAGCACAGATACGCAGTATTTT CASSPMTGMSTDTQYF
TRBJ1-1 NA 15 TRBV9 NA TGTGCCAGCAGCCCCCGGACAGAAATGAACACTGAAGCTTTCTTT CASSPRTEMNTEAFF
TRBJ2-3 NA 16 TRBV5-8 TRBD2 TGTGCCAGCAGCTTGGGACTAGCGGGAGAGAAAGATACGCAGTATTTT CASSLGLAGEKDTQYF
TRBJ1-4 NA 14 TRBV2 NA TGTGCCAGCAGTGAACAGGACCTTAATGAAAAACTGTTTTTT CASSEQDLNEKLFF
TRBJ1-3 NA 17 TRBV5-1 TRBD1 TGCGCCAGCAGCCGTGGGACAGGGGGCCGTGCCGGAAACACCATATATTTT CASSRGTGGRAGNTIYF
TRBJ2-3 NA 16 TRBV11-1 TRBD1 TGTGCCAGCAGCCCCGGGACAGGGGGCAGTGGAGATACGCAGTATTTT CASSPGTGGSGDTQYF
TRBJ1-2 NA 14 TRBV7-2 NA TGTGCCAGCAGCTTAGTAGGGGATTGGGAAAACTACACCTTC CASSLVGDWENYTF
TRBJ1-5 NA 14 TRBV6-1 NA TGTGCCAGCAGTGAGGGATGGGTCAATCAGCCCCAGCATTTT CASSEGWVNQPQHF
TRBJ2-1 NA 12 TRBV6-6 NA TGTGCCAGCAGTTACAGTAGCAATGAGCAGTTCTTC CASSYSSNEQFF
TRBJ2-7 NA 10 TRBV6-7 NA TGTGCCAGGGGAAGATACGAGCAGTACTTT CARGRYEQYF
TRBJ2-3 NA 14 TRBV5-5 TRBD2 TGTGCCAGCAGTTGGACTAGCGGGAGTGATACGCAGTATTTT CASSWTSGSDTQYF
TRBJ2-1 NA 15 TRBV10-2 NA TGCGCCAGCAGTGATGCCCGAAATCCCTACAATGAGCAGTTCTTC CASSDARNPYNEQFF
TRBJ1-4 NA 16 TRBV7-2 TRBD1 TGTGCCAGCAGCTTACAGGGGGACGCCATTAATGAAAAACTGTTTTTT CASSLQGDAINEKLFF
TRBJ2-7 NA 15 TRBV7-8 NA TGTGCCAGCAGCTTAGGTGCGGACAGCTCCTACGAGCAGTACTTC CASSLGADSSYEQYF
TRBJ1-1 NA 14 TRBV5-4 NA TGTGCCAGCTGGACCGGTACTTCTAACACTGAAGCTTTCTTT CASWTGTSNTEAFF
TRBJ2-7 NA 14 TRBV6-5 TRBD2 TGTGCCAGCAGTAAGGGACTATCATCCTACGAGCAGTACTTC CASSKGLSSYEQYF
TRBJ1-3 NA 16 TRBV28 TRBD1 TGTGCCAGCAGTTTATGGGGACAGGAGATTGGAAACACCATATATTTT CASSLWGQEIGNTIYF
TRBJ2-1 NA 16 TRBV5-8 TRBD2 TGTGCCAGCAGCTCAAATTTAGCGGGAGGGGGTCATGAGCAGTTCTTC CASSSNLAGGGHEQFF
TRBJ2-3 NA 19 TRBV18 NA TGTGCCAGCTCACCTCCCCGGCGAGTAGGCGGGACGAGCACAGATACGCAGTATTTT CASSPPRRVGGTSTDTQYF
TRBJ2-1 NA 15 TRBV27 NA TGTGCCAGCAGTTTAACTAGCCCAACCTACAATGAGCAGTTCTTC CASSLTSPTYNEQFF
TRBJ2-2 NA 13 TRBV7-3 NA TGTGCCAGCAGCTTAACGGACACCGGGGAGCTGTTTTTT CASSLTDTGELFF
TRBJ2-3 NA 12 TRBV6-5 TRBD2 TGTGCTTGCGGGAGGAATGAGGATACGCAGTATTTT CACGRNEDTQYF
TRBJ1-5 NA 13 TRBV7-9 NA TGTGCCAGCAGCTTAGTGGAGGGTCAGCCCCAGCATTTT CASSLVEGQPQHF
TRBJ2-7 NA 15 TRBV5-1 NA TGCGCCAGCAGCGAATCCCGGGACGTTGCCTACGAGCAGTACTTC CASSESRDVAYEQYF
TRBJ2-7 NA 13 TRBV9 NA TGTGCCAGCAGCATAGGGGGAGAGGGCGAGCAGTACTTC CASSIGGEGEQYF
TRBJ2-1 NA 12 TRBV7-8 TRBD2 TGTGCCAGCAGTTTGGGACTAGCGGAGCAGTTCTTC CASSLGLAEQFF
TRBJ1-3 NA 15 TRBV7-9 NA TGTGCCAGCAGCTCCCCCAGCAGGGTGGAAAACACCATATATTTT CASSSPSRVENTIYF
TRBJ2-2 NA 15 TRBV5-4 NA TGTGCCAGCAGCTTCTTTGGGGGCCCCCCCGGGGAGCTGTTTTTT CASSFFGGPPGELFF
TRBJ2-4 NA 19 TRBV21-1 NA TGTGCCAGCAGCCCAGGGGTTGTTGGGAACCCAGGAGCCAAAAACATTCAGTACTTC CASSPGVVGNPGAKNIQYF
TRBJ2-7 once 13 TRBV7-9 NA TGTGCCAGCAGCAGACCCACCGCCTACGAGCAGTACTTC CASSRPTAYEQYF
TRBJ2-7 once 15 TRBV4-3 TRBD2 TGCGCCAGCAGCCATGGGGGCGGGAGGGGCTACGAGCAGTACTTC CASSHGGGRGYEQYF
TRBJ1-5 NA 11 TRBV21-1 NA TGTGCCAGCAGCCCCCTGCTACATGAGCATTTT CASSPLLHEHF
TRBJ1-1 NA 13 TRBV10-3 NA TGTGCCATCAGTGAGGATTGGGGCACTGAAGCTTTCTTT CAISEDWGTEAFF
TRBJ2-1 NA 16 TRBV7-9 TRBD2 TGTGCCAGCAGCTTAGCTGATACTAGCGGATACAATGAGCAGTTCTTC CASSLADTSGYNEQFF
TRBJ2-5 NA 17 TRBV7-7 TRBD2 TGTGCTAGCAGCTTAGCCCCAGCGGGAGAGGGGTATGGGACCCAGTACTTC CASSLAPAGEGYGTQYF
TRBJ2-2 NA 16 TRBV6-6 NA TGTGCCAGCAGTTACTTGACAGTTTCTAACACCGGGGAGCTGTTTTTT CASSYLTVSNTGELFF
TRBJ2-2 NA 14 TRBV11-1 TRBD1 TGTGCCAGCAGCTCCCCGGACAGGGTAGGGGAGCTGTTTTTT CASSSPDRVGELFF